This T cell receptor (beta chain) was retrieved from a study of control samples from healthy donors and cancer patients. Method: immunoSEQ multiplex PCR; TCRdb's copy keeps in-frame clones and lacks some. The data hold about 89,000 clones, with over 75% observed a single time. Germline-derived CDR1 and CDR2 are GTSNPN and SVGIG (reference sequence). The CDR3 sequence is 14 residues long. V lost 2 bases and J lost 3, with 13 bases in between. Sequencing was done on a sample of blood. This receptor was taken from a woman in her forties in good health. The rearrangement uses TRBV30 and TRBJ1-1, with D hard to call. The chain's CDR3 is CAWSPPGGDTEAFF. Written as DNA, the CDR3 is TGTGCCTGGAGTCCCCCGGGAGGAGACACTGAAGCTTTCTTT.